Detailed here is one T cell receptor (beta chain). Sequenced by immunoSEQ multiplex PCR; TCRdb stores in-frame clones only, minus some. The sample carries 45,000 to 60,000 clones, around 83% recorded once. The sample belongs to a study of PD-L1 blockade in urothelial cancer. Study-level information: Prior regimens of chemotherapy numbered 0 to 3 per patient.

Time point meaning: pretreatment peripheral blood. Germline CDR1 is SGHRS and CDR2 is YFSETQ. The CDR3 sequence is 14 residues long. J gave up 5 bases and V 0 bases, and 2 bases lay outside the gene matches. The sample was PBMCs, taken around atezolizumab (anti-PD-L1) treatment. The receptor's source is a man aged 45 to 65 with urothelial cancer. The chain uses TRBV5-1 and TRBJ1-3; 7 bases map to TRBD1. CDR3 nucleotides: TGCGCCAGCAGCTTGGGGGGACAGAGAAACACCATATATTTT. Translation gives CASSLGGQRNTIYF.